Listed below are T cell receptor beta chains from one sample, sequenced in a study of PD-1 blockade in classical Hodgkin lymphoma. The repertoire was sequenced with immunoSEQ multiplex PCR; TCRdb's copy has only in-frame clones and lacks some. The data contain over 85,000 clones, more than 85% of them singletons. The sample was peripheral blood mononuclear cells (PBMCs), taken before the fourth cycle of nivolumab. The receptors were sampled from a human donor with classical Hodgkin lymphoma. Each CDR3 is given with its conserved first and last residue. A D gene is named only where the DNA matches it firmly. The size of a clone is reported for some rows only, either as once, few or many, or as a class for expanded clones.

TRBV7-9	TRBJ2-1	13	-	-	CASSFRPGNEQFF	TGTGCCAGCAGCTTTAGACCGGGCAATGAGCAGTTCTTC
TRBV19	TRBJ2-7	15	-	-	CASSIRRGYSYEQYF	TGTGCCAGTAGTATCAGGAGGGGATACTCCTACGAGCAGTACTTC
TRBV27	TRBJ2-1	15	TRBD2	-	CASSRRTRPHNEQFF	TGTGCCAGCTCACGCCGGACTAGGCCACACAATGAGCAGTTCTTC
TRBV28	TRBJ2-7	13	-	-	CASSSGGTEEQYF	TGTGCCAGCAGTTCAGGAGGGACGGAAGAGCAGTACTTC
TRBV27	TRBJ1-1	15	-	once	CASSLYREGNTEAFF	TGTGCCAGCAGTTTATATCGGGAGGGCAACACTGAAGCTTTCTTT
TRBV2	TRBJ1-4	12	-	-	CASWGLGEKLFF	TGTGCCAGCTGGGGGCTTGGAGAAAAACTGTTTTTT
TRBV2	TRBJ1-5	15	-	-	CASSARLADHQPQHF	TGTGCCAGCAGTGCCAGGTTAGCAGACCATCAGCCCCAGCATTTT
TRBV9	TRBJ2-3	15	-	-	CASSVRSASTDTQYF	TGTGCCAGCAGCGTTCGGTCAGCTAGCACAGATACGCAGTATTTT
TRBV2	TRBJ1-4	11	-	-	CASRLNEKLFF	TGTGCCAGCAGGTTAAATGAAAAACTGTTTTTT
TRBV28	TRBJ2-2	14	-	-	CASTRQAVTGELFF	TGTGCCAGCACAAGGCAGGCCGTAACCGGGGAGCTGTTTTTT
TRBV30	TRBJ2-7	13	TRBD2	-	CAWRASGRSEQYF	TGTGCCTGGAGGGCTAGCGGGAGGAGTGAGCAGTACTTC
TRBV7-2	TRBJ2-1	14	TRBD2	-	CASRTSGRTHEQFF	TGTGCCAGCAGGACTAGCGGGAGGACCCATGAGCAGTTCTTC
TRBV5-1	TRBJ1-1	15	-	-	CASSFIGGRNTEAFF	TGCGCCAGCAGCTTCATCGGGGGCAGAAACACTGAAGCTTTCTTT
TRBV27	TRBJ2-7	16	-	-	CASSLSGRAGRYEQYF	TGTGCCAGCAGTTTATCTGGCAGGGCCGGTAGGTACGAGCAGTACTTC
TRBV28	TRBJ1-1	15	-	-	CASSLSWGGDTEAFF	TGTGCCAGCAGTTTAAGTTGGGGGGGGGACACTGAAGCTTTCTTT
TRBV28	TRBJ1-1	16	-	-	CASSTSLSTGNTEAFF	TGTGCCAGCAGTACCAGCCTCTCGACAGGGAACACTGAAGCTTTCTTT
TRBV11-2	TRBJ1-1	16	-	-	CASSFRRGEMSTEAFF	TGTGCCAGCAGCTTCAGACGGGGAGAGATGAGCACTGAAGCTTTCTTT